The 12 T cell receptor beta chains below were found in one sample sequenced in a study of beta chain features in type 1 diabetes. cDNA synthesis used the whole RNA isolate, giving expressed TCRB sequences. Repertoires were generated with immunoSEQ multiplex PCR, while TCRdb's copy carries only in-frame clones and drops some. The table includes a few hundred thousand clones, 11% detected once. Sequenced input: central memory CD4+ T cells from blood. These receptor sequences come from a man between 18 and 29 years old in good health.

The table lists this clone with a few counts. The chain employs TRBV30 and TRBJ2-3, with 7 nucleotides matching TRBD2. The J segment lost 9 bases and the V segment lost 6 bases, leaving 15 bases of the junction unmatched. The germline V gene encodes CDR1 GTSNPN and CDR2 SVGIG (reference sequence). The CDR3 spans 14 residues. The CDR3 DNA sequence: TGTGCCTGTCCCAAGCGGGGAGGGAGGGGCACGCAGTATTTT. It translates to CACPKRGGRGTQYF.

The V call is TRBV29-1, the J call TRBJ1-1; D may be TRBD1 (6 bases). This CDR3 comprises 14 residues. Germline CDR1 and CDR2: SQVTM and ANQGSEA. Trimming removed 6 bases at V and 1 base at J, with 15 bases between. DNA for the CDR3: TGCAGCGTACAAATTACGGGACAGAACACTGAAGCTTTCTTT. It translates to CSVQITGQNTEAFF.

Ten or more counts support this clone. This chain links TRBV15 with TRBJ2-1, with D possibly matching TRBD2 (6 bases). The CDR3 length is 12 residues. Germline values: CDR1 LNHNV, CDR2 YYDKDF (reference sequence). Between the trimmed V and J ends, which lost 0 bases and 10 bases, there was a span of 7 bases. CDR3 in amino acids: CATSRDGGEQFF. The DNA for the CDR3 is TGTGCCACCAGCAGAGACGGGGGAGAGCAGTTCTTC.

The gene calls are TRBV15 and TRBJ2-7; D gene unclear. CDR3 length: 13 residues. V dropped 4 bases and J dropped 6 bases, with 13 bases sitting between them. Per the germline V gene, CDR1 is LNHNV and CDR2 is YYDKDF (reference sequence). The CDR3 sequence is CATSTYSSGEQYF. The DNA for the CDR3 is TGTGCCACCAGCACCTACAGCTCGGGCGAGCAGTACTTC.

The CDR3 sequence is CASSEAGAMDEQYF. The CDR3, as DNA: TGTGCCAGCAGTGAGGCAGGGGCGATGGACGAGCAGTACTTC. The chain uses TRBV25-1 and TRBJ2-7; D might be TRBD1 (6 bases). V lost 3 bases and J 5 bases, leaving 14 bases between the germline ends. From germline, CDR1 is MGHDK and CDR2 SYGVNS. This CDR3 is built from 14 residues.

The rearrangement joins TRBV7-2 to TRBJ2-3, with 9 nucleotides matching TRBD1. V was pared by 2 bases and J by 3 bases, with 6 bases of the junction left unmatched. From germline, CDR1 is SGHTA and CDR2 FQGNSA. CDR3 length: 16 amino acids. The CDR3 here is CASSLQGTGRTDTQYF. The CDR3 DNA reads TGTGCCAGCAGCTTACAGGGGACAGGGAGAACAGATACGCAGTATTTT.

This chain uses TRBV30 with TRBJ1-1; D gene unclear. The V and J ends lost 0 bases and 11 bases respectively, with 10 bases between them. Germline V gene data show CDR1 as GTSNPN and CDR2 as SVGIG (reference sequence). CDR3 size: 11 residues. Here the CDR3 reads CAWSVKTDAFF. The CDR3 bases are TGTGCCTGGAGTGTTAAAACAGACGCTTTCTTT.

In its sample, this clone was seen a few times. V gene TRBV2 combines with J gene TRBJ2-5; the D is unclear. This CDR3 region has 12 residues. In germline, CDR1 is SNHLY, CDR2 FYNNEI. The V gene lost 4 bases and the J gene lost 2 bases, with 5 bases spanning the gap. CDR3 amino acids: CASSVDQETQYF. The CDR3 coding sequence is TGTGCCAGCAGTGTAGATCAAGAGACCCAGTACTTC.

This clone occurred many times. The chain uses TRBV7-6 and TRBJ2-7; tentatively, D is TRBD1 (5 bases). V lost 2 bases, J lost 6 bases, and 20 bases lay in between. The CDR3 is made up of 16 amino acids. The germline gives CDR1 SGHVS, CDR2 FNYEAQ. Here the CDR3 DNA reads TGTGCCAGCAGCTTACGAAGGGGCAGCCAGCGCCCCGAGCAGTACTTC. Its translation is CASSLRRGSQRPEQYF. The full variable domain, completed using reference TRBV7-6 and TRBJ2-7, is GAGVSQSPRYKVTKRGQDVALRCDPISGHVSLYWYRQALGQGPEFLTYFNYEAQQDKSGLPNDRFSAERPEGSISTLTIQRTEQRDSAMYRCASSLRRGSQRPEQYFGPGTRLTVT.

V usage is TRBV19 and J usage is TRBJ2-6; perhaps D is TRBD1 or TRBD2 (5 bases each). Germline V lookup: CDR1 LNHDA, CDR2 SQIVND (reference sequence). The length of the CDR3 is 15 residues. V was cut by 3 bases and J by 4 bases, with 10 bases left in between. CDR3 residues: CASSIPGTGANVLTF. CDR3 nucleotides: TGTGCCAGTAGTATCCCAGGGACCGGGGCCAACGTCCTGACTTTC.

This chain uses TRBV9 with TRBJ2-3; 7 bases fit TRBD2. This CDR3 contains 15 residues. Germline CDR1 reads SGDLS; CDR2 reads YYNGEE. Trimming removed 4 bases from V and 4 bases from J; junction bases left unmatched: 9. This chain's CDR3 is CASSQGGSRADTQYF. The CDR3 bases are TGTGCCAGCAGCCAAGGCGGGAGTAGAGCAGATACGCAGTATTTT. Drawing the rest from reference TRBV9 and TRBJ2-3, the complete variable domain is DSGVTQTPKHLITATGQRVTLRCSPRSGDLSVYWYQQSLDQGLQFLIQYYNGEERAKGNILERFSAQQFPDLHSELNLSSLELGDSALYFCASSQGGSRADTQYFGPGTRLTVL.

V is TRBV14 and J is TRBJ2-6; tentative D call: TRBD1 (5 bases). The V end lost 4 bases, the J end lost 0 bases, and 10 bases lay between the germline ends. Germline V lookup: CDR1 SGHDN, CDR2 FVKESK. The CDR3 has 16 amino acids. The CDR3: CASSLTGPSGANVLTF. CDR3 nucleotides: TGTGCCAGCAGCCTTACAGGCCCCTCTGGGGCCAACGTCCTGACTTTC.